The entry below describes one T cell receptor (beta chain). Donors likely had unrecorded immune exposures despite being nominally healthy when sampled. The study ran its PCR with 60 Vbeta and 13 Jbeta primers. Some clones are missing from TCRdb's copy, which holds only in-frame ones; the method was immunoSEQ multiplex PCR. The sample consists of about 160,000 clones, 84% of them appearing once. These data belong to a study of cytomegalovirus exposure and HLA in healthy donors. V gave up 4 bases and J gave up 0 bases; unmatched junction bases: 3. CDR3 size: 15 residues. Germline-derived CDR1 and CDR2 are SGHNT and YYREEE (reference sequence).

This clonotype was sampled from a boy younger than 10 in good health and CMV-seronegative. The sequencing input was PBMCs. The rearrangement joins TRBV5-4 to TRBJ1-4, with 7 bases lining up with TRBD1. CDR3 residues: CASSRDRATNEKLFF. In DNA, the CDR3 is TGTGCCAGCAGCAGAGACAGGGCAACTAATGAAAAACTGTTTTTT.